A single sample is the source of the 28 T cell receptor beta chains below, sequenced in a study of human T cells and chemical hapten exposure. One entry per CDR3 protein results from TCRdb running MiXCR on the RACE reads. The table includes roughly 89,000 distinct CDR3 sequences, about 11% detected once. The time point denotes: patch test 3, about 24 weeks after DPC sensitization. Treatment denoted: therapeutic diphenylcyclopropenone sensitization with weekly scalp DPC. This sample comprised whole blood, obtained in connection with sensitization to the hapten diphenylcyclopropenone (DPC). The source is a woman in her 30s with alopecia areata. Some clones in this sample may be carry-over from other donors' samples.

Comments on this clonotype: A read error may be the cause here, since a much bigger clone is one base away. J is TRBJ2-3 and V is TRBV6-5; 8 bases line up with TRBD1. CDR1 MNHEY and CDR2 SVGAGI come from the germline V gene. This CDR3 has 14 amino acids. V lost 11 bases to trimming and J lost 3 bases; unmatched junction nucleotides: 10. CDR3 in amino acids: CAGGRDRNTDTQYF. The CDR3 bases are TGTGCCGGCGGCCGGGACAGGAATACAGATACGCAGTATTTT.

V usage is TRBV20-1 and J usage is TRBJ2-1, with D possibly called TRBD1 or TRBD2 (5 bases each). CDR1 DFQATT and CDR2 SNEGSKA come from the germline V gene (reference sequence). V gave up 7 bases and J gave up 5 bases, with 21 bases separating them. The CDR3 is 15 residues long. The chain's CDR3 is CSVDELDRGHNEQFF. CDR3 DNA: TGCAGTGTCGATGAACTTGATAGGGGACACAATGAGCAGTTCTTC.

This clonotype appeared many times. V is TRBV11-2 and J is TRBJ2-1, with 11 bases matching TRBD2. Germline V lookup: CDR1 SGHAT, CDR2 FQNNGV. This CDR3 has 15 amino acids. Trimming removed 5 bases from V and 7 bases from J; junction bases left unmatched: 7. The CDR3 sequence: CASSRGLAGRNEQFF. CDR3 DNA: TGTGCCAGCAGCCGAGGACTAGCGGGTAGAAATGAGCAGTTCTTC.

This clonotype has only a few counts. J is TRBJ2-1 and V is TRBV6-2 or TRBV6-3, with a tentative D call TRBD1 (7 bases). The V gene lost 5 bases and the J gene lost 1 base, with 12 bases spanning the gap. CDR1 MNHEY and CDR2 SVGEGT come from the germline V gene. The CDR3 runs to 15 residues. The CDR3 region is CASSPSGGSYNEQFF. DNA of the CDR3: TGTGCCAGCAGTCCCTCAGGGGGGTCCTACAATGAGCAGTTCTTC.

This clonotype was observed at least ten times. The chain combines TRBV14 with TRBJ2-5; 11 nucleotides agree with TRBD2. Looked up from germline, CDR1 is SGHDN and CDR2 is FVKESK. This CDR3 spans 16 amino acids. With V trimmed by 1 base and J by 1 base, 2 bases remained unmatched. This chain's CDR3 is CASSQAGLAGQETQYF. The CDR3 nucleotides read TGTGCCAGCAGCCAAGCTGGACTAGCGGGCCAAGAGACCCAGTACTTC.

This clonotype was picked up many times. The gene calls are TRBV2 and TRBJ1-6; D might be TRBD1 (6 bases). This CDR3 region has 15 residues. CDR1 and CDR2 (germline): SNHLY, FYNNEI. V dropped 1 base and J dropped 7 bases, with 11 bases sitting between them. The CDR3 sequence: CASSEGKGGNSPLHF. The CDR3 DNA sequence: TGTGCCAGCAGTGAAGGGAAGGGGGGGAATTCACCCCTCCACTTT. Supplemented by reference TRBV2 and TRBJ1-6, the full variable domain reads EPEVTQTPSHQVTQMGQEVILRCVPISNHLYFYWYRQILGQKVEFLVSFYNNEISEKSEIFDDQFSVERPDGSNFTLKIRSTKLEDSAMYFCASSEGKGGNSPLHFGNGTRLTVT.

There are many counts of this clonotype. The V and J genes are TRBV20-1 and TRBJ2-7, with 8 bases matching TRBD1. V was pared by 6 bases and J by 5 bases, with 9 bases of the junction left unmatched. The CDR3 is 13 amino acids. From germline, CDR1 is DFQATT and CDR2 SNEGSKA (reference sequence). CDR3 in amino acids: CSARTGNRDEQYV. The CDR3 DNA reads TGCAGTGCACGGACAGGGAATCGGGACGAGCAGTACGTC.

This clonotype was detected many times. The chain is built from TRBV12-3 or TRBV12-4 and TRBJ2-1; no clear D gene. Between the trimmed V and J ends, which lost 6 bases and 9 bases, there was a span of 12 bases. CDR3 length: 12 residues. CDR3 DNA: TGTGCCAGCAGCCCTACTTCAAGTGAGCAGTTCTTC. This encodes CASSPTSSEQFF.

This clonotype was seen more than once but under ten times. This chain connects TRBV24-1 to TRBJ1-5, with D possibly matching TRBD1 (5 bases). This CDR3 contains 17 residues. From germline, CDR1 is KGHDR and CDR2 SFDVKD. The germline V and J ends were trimmed by 4 bases and 2 bases, with 17 bases remaining between them. The CDR3 here is CATSEPSGEGGNQPQHF. CDR3 coding DNA: TGTGCCACCAGTGAACCCTCGGGGGAGGGCGGCAATCAGCCCCAGCATTTT.

This clonotype was detected only a few times. The CDR3 here is CAISSSGTGKSSNQPQHF. The CDR3, as DNA: TGTGCCATCAGCTCCTCCGGGACAGGGAAAAGCAGCAATCAGCCCCAGCATTTT. V and J are TRBV10-3 and TRBJ1-5, with 9 bases matching TRBD1. Germline assignment: CDR1 ENHRY and CDR2 SYGVKD. With 6 bases clipped from V and 1 base from J, the junction kept 13 bases outside the gene matches. CDR3 length: 18 residues.

This clonotype showed up many times. V and J are TRBV29-1 and TRBJ1-1, with D uncertain. V was shortened by 5 bases and J by 4 bases, with 11 bases between the two germline ends. CDR1 SQVTM and CDR2 ANQGSEA come from the germline V gene. This CDR3 is built from 12 residues. CDR3 coding DNA: TGCAGCGTTCGTTGGGCGGGCACTGAAGCTTTCTTT. This encodes CSVRWAGTEAFF.

The chain recombines TRBV28 with TRBJ2-3, with D possibly called TRBD1 or TRBD2 (6 bases each). V shed 8 bases and J shed 6 bases, with 15 bases lying between them. This CDR3 comprises 13 residues. The germline CDR1 and CDR2 sequences are MDHEN and SYDVKM. This chain's CDR3 is CASCGTSRDTQYF. CDR3 in DNA: TGTGCCAGCTGCGGGACATCGCGGGATACGCAGTATTTT.

V usage is TRBV28 and J usage is TRBJ2-3; D not certain. The germline V gene encodes CDR1 MDHEN and CDR2 SYDVKM. The CDR3 consists of 13 residues. Trimming left V 5 bases short and J 7 bases short, with 13 bases between. CDR3 loop: CASSPSSRYTQYF. The CDR3 nucleotides read TGTGCCAGCAGTCCTTCGAGTCGGTATACGCAGTATTTT. The whole variable domain, filled in from reference TRBV28 and TRBJ2-3, reads DVKVTQSSRYLVKRTGEKVFLECVQDMDHENMFWYRQDPGLGLRLIYFSYDVKMKEKGDIPEGYSVSREKKERFSLILESASTNQTSMYLCASSPSSRYTQYFGPGTRLTVL.

This clonotype was picked up many times. The chain couples TRBV2 to TRBJ2-7; no firm D call. Between the trimmed V and J ends, which lost 0 bases and 4 bases, there was a span of 10 bases. The CDR3 consists of 14 residues. The germline CDR1 and CDR2 sequences are SNHLY and FYNNEI. CDR3 bases: TGTGCCAGCAGTGAAGCGCTAACTATATACGAGCAGTACTTC. This translates into CASSEALTIYEQYF.

This clonotype was seen many times. V usage is TRBV7-9 and J usage is TRBJ1-1, with D hard to call. Trimming stripped 2 bases from V and 8 bases from J, with 15 bases between. Germline V gene data show CDR1 as SEHNR and CDR2 as FQNEAQ (reference sequence). The CDR3 has 14 residues. The CDR3 sequence is CASSLNIGIPEAFF. The CDR3, as DNA: TGTGCCAGCAGCTTAAATATCGGGATTCCAGAAGCTTTCTTT.

This rearrangement joins TRBV28 to TRBJ2-7; no firm D call. The CDR3 spans 12 residues. Trimming pared 7 bases from V and 6 bases from J, leaving 13 bases between. Germline V gene data show CDR1 as MDHEN and CDR2 as SYDVKM. This chain's CDR3 is CASTTSPREQYF. The DNA for the CDR3 is TGTGCCAGCACCACCTCCCCCCGCGAGCAGTACTTC.

This clonotype has ten or more counts. This chain links TRBV7-6 with TRBJ1-1; no definite D call. Between the trimmed V and J ends, which lost 1 base and 0 bases, there was a span of 9 bases. This CDR3 comprises 15 residues. CDR1 SGHVS and CDR2 FNYEAQ come from the germline V gene. The CDR3 reads CASSLGAYMNTEAFF. CDR3 coding DNA: TGTGCCAGCAGCTTAGGGGCTTACATGAACACTGAAGCTTTCTTT.

In this sample, this clonotype turned up many times. The chain has TRBV6-6 and TRBJ1-2; a possible D gene is TRBD1 (5 bases). Between the trimmed V and J ends, which lost 6 bases and 1 base, there was a span of 24 bases. Per germline, CDR1 MNHNY and CDR2 SVGAGI (reference sequence). The CDR3 is 18 amino acids. The CDR3 sequence is CASRNSGRPTIVNYGYTF. In DNA form, the CDR3 reads TGTGCCAGCAGAAACTCAGGGCGGCCCACCATTGTTAACTATGGCTACACCTTC.

The V gene is TRBV7-9, the J gene TRBJ2-5; D ambiguous. Trimming left V 4 bases short and J 2 bases short, with 5 bases between. CDR1 SEHNR and CDR2 FQNEAQ come from the germline V gene (reference sequence). This CDR3 is 12 amino acids long. CDR3 region: CASSSNQETQYF. In nucleotides, the CDR3 is TGTGCCAGCAGCTCAAATCAAGAGACCCAGTACTTC. Complete variable domain (other parts from reference TRBV7-9 and TRBJ2-5): DTGVSQNPRHKITKRGQNVTFRCDPISEHNRLYWYRQTLGQGPEFLTYFQNEAQLEKSRLLSDRFSAERPKGSFSTLEIQRTEQGDSAMYLCASSSNQETQYFGPGTRLLVL.

In this sample, this clonotype turned up many times. This sequence joins TRBV20-1 and TRBJ1-5; the D gene is possibly TRBD1 (6 bases). V dropped 3 bases and J dropped 4 bases, with 16 bases sitting between them. Looked up from germline, CDR1 is DFQATT and CDR2 is SNEGSKA (reference sequence). The CDR3 runs 15 residues. Here the CDR3 reads CSARGTNSWNQPQHF. CDR3 DNA: TGCAGTGCTAGGGGGACAAATTCCTGGAATCAGCCCCAGCATTTT.

This clonotype was seen repeatedly, ten times or more. V gene TRBV15 combines with J gene TRBJ2-3; TRBD2 matches 11 bases. Germline V gives CDR1 LNHNV, CDR2 YYDKDF (reference sequence). The CDR3 sequence is 18 residues long. V lost 0 bases, J lost 4 bases, and 9 bases stayed unmatched. CDR3 coding DNA: TGTGCCACCAGCAGAGATCAGGTAGCGGGGGGGCCCGCAGATACGCAGTATTTT. This gives the protein CATSRDQVAGGPADTQYF. Drawing the rest from reference TRBV15 and TRBJ2-3, the complete variable domain is DAMVIQNPRYQVTQFGKPVTLSCSQTLNHNVMYWYQQKSSQAPKLLFHYYDKDFNNEADTPDNFQSRRPNTSFCFLDIRSPGLGDTAMYLCATSRDQVAGGPADTQYFGPGTRLTVL.

This sequence joins TRBV3-1 and TRBJ1-1; possible D gene TRBD1, 5 bases. This CDR3 has 15 residues. The V end was cut by 0 bases, the J end by 2 bases, with 10 bases between. Germline CDR1 reads LGHDT; CDR2 reads YNNKEL (reference sequence). The CDR3 DNA sequence: TGTGCCAGCAGCCAAGATGGGGGGGTAAACACTGAAGCTTTCTTT. This translates into CASSQDGGVNTEAFF.

In DNA form, the CDR3 reads TGTGCCAGCAGCTTGGGTGACGGCGACGCCGACGAGCAGTACTTC. It encodes CASSLGDGDADEQYF. The chain recombines TRBV7-9 with TRBJ2-7; D is ambiguous. Germline-derived CDR1 and CDR2 are SEHNR and FQNEAQ (reference sequence). V gave up 3 bases and J gave up 5 bases, with 17 bases separating them. The length of the CDR3 is 15 residues.

In this sample, this clonotype turned up many times. The rearrangement links TRBV20-1 to TRBJ1-3; 12 nucleotides match TRBD1. Germline CDR1 and CDR2: DFQATT and SNEGSKA (reference sequence). V was pared by 2 bases and J by 0 bases, with 8 bases of the junction left unmatched. The CDR3 is 18 residues long. The CDR3 DNA sequence: TGCAGTGCTAGAATACCCGGGACAGGGGGCTCCTCTGGAAACACCATATATTTT. Translated: CSARIPGTGGSSGNTIYF.

The table lists this clonotype with many counts. The V gene is TRBV7-7, the J gene TRBJ2-3; the D gene is possibly TRBD1 (6 bases). Per germline, CDR1 SSHAT and CDR2 FNYEAQ (reference sequence). Trimming pared 1 base from V and 8 bases from J, leaving 10 bases between. CDR3 length equals 13 residues. The CDR3, as DNA: TGTGCCAGCAGCTTAGACAGGGAAGGTACGCAGTATTTT. Translating gives CASSLDREGTQYF.

This rearrangement joins TRBV4-2 to TRBJ1-5, with D maybe TRBD1 (6 bases). Germline V gene lookup returns CDR1 LGHNA and CDR2 YNFKEQ. Trimming shortened V by 0 bases and J by 1 base, and 7 bases separated the two germline ends. This CDR3 has 15 amino acids. The CDR3 region is CASSQDGQSNQPQHF. The CDR3 DNA follows: TGTGCCAGCAGCCAAGATGGACAGAGCAATCAGCCCCAGCATTTT.

Many counts were recorded for this clonotype. This chain links TRBV6-4 with TRBJ1-5, with no clear D. Germline CDR1 MRHNA, CDR2 SNTAGT. V lost 7 bases, J lost 4 bases, and 14 bases lay in between. The CDR3 is 14 residues long. CDR3 residues: CASIIRQANQPQHF. CDR3 DNA sequence: TGTGCCAGCATAATACGCCAAGCAAATCAGCCCCAGCATTTT.

In this sample, this clonotype turned up a few times. This chain connects TRBV9 to TRBJ1-1; D is perhaps TRBD1 (5 bases). The CDR3 is 14 residues long. Germline CDR1 reads SGDLS; CDR2 reads YYNGEE. Trimming took off 3 bases at V and 3 bases at J, with 12 bases between the two ends. The CDR3 loop reads CASSAGDSHTEAFF. The CDR3 coding sequence is TGTGCCAGCAGCGCCGGAGACAGTCACACTGAAGCTTTCTTT.